The 9 T cell receptor beta chains listed next were all sequenced from one sample in a study of prognosis after radiotherapy for stage I lung cancer. Template was genomic DNA; TCR beta CDR3 amplified in two multiplex PCR rounds. Primers targeting each individual TRBV and TRBJ gene were applied in first-round PCR. MiXCR, run by TCRdb on the multiplex PCR reads, gives a single entry per CDR3 protein. This table holds 51,000 or so distinct CDR3 sequences, about 37% found once. The sample in question was PBMCs, obtained before or after stereotactic body radiation therapy (not recorded which). These receptors originate from a donor aged 50 or older with non-small cell lung cancer.

This clonotype was recorded many times. J is TRBJ2-7 and V is TRBV7-2, with 10 bases lining up with TRBD2. Germline V gene data show CDR1 as SGHTA and CDR2 as FQGNSA. This CDR3 spans 14 amino acids. Germline trimming cut 6 bases from V and 4 bases from J; bases unmatched to any gene: 6. Here the CDR3 DNA reads TGTGCCAGCAGTACGGGACTAGCGAATTACGAGCAGTACTTC. Protein sequence: CASSTGLANYEQYF.

In this sample, this clonotype turned up many times. The CDR3: CASSQGQSGNTIYF. The CDR3, as DNA: TGTGCCAGCAGCCAAGGACAGTCTGGAAACACCATATATTTT. The V call is TRBV3-1, the J call TRBJ1-3; D might be TRBD1 (5 bases). Germline lookup yields CDR1 LGHDT and CDR2 YNNKEL (reference sequence). The CDR3 consists of 14 residues. Deletions cut 1 base from V and 1 base from J, with 5 bases between. Filled out from reference TRBV3-1 and TRBJ1-3, the complete variable domain reads DTAVSQTPKYLVTQMGNDKSIKCEQNLGHDTMYWYKQDSKKFLKIMFSYNNKELIINETVPNRFSPKSPDKAHLNLHINSLELGDSAVYFCASSQGQSGNTIYFGEGSWLTVV.

The J gene is TRBJ2-7, the V gene TRBV7-6, with D tentatively TRBD1 (6 bases). This CDR3 contains 15 residues. The germline V and J ends were trimmed by 0 bases and 3 bases, with 12 bases remaining between them. Germline lookup yields CDR1 SGHVS and CDR2 FNYEAQ. CDR3 amino acids: CASSLAGTWVYEQYF. The CDR3 DNA is TGTGCCAGCAGCTTAGCGGGGACATGGGTCTACGAGCAGTACTTC.

This clonotype was recorded only once. It may be a read error: a sequence one base away is much more abundant. This chain uses TRBV5-8 with TRBJ2-1, with D unclear. V was clipped by 4 bases and J by 6 bases, with 8 bases between them. Per the germline V gene, CDR1 is SGHTS and CDR2 is YDEGEE. The CDR3 contains 12 residues. This CDR3 reads CASSQGCNEQFF. In DNA, the CDR3 is TGTGCCAGCAGCCAAGGATGCAATGAGCAGTTCTTC.

Remarks on this clonotype: A read error may be the cause here, since a much bigger clone is one base away. This chain links TRBV28 with TRBJ2-2; maybe TRBD1 (6 bases). V lost 6 bases and J lost 3, with 11 bases in between. The length of the CDR3 is 14 residues. CDR1 MDHEN and CDR2 SYDVKM come from the germline V gene. The CDR3 spells CASRRNRDTGELFF. The CDR3 coding sequence is TGTGCCAGCAGACGGAACAGGGACACCGGGGAGCTGTTTTTT.

V usage is TRBV24-1 and J usage is TRBJ2-3; 9 positions match TRBD1. V was clipped by 7 bases and J by 5 bases; unmatched bases: 9. Germline assignment: CDR1 KGHDR and CDR2 SFDVKD. The CDR3 consists of 15 residues. In nucleotides, the CDR3 is TGTGCCACCAGGGGCAAGGGGACAGGGAGAGATACGCAGTATTTT. Protein product: CATRGKGTGRDTQYF.

This clonotype was seen repeatedly, ten times or more. The chain combines TRBV2 with TRBJ2-3, with D maybe TRBD1 (6 bases). The CDR3 extends over 13 amino acids. CDR1 is SNHLY and CDR2 is FYNNEI in the germline V gene. Trimming cost V 8 bases and J 9 bases, with 18 bases left between them. The CDR3 reads CASGQTNYATQYF. The CDR3 coding sequence is TGTGCCAGCGGACAGACTAACTATGCCACGCAGTATTTT.

About this clonotype itself: The likely explanation is a read error, given a far larger clone one base away. This rearrangement joins TRBV6-4 to TRBJ1-2, with D possibly TRBD1 on 5 matching bases. Germline assignment: CDR1 MRHNA and CDR2 SNTAGT. The V gene lost 6 bases and the J gene lost 8 bases, with 13 bases spanning the gap. The length of the CDR3 is 12 residues. CDR3 sequence reads: CASSMGPLGYTF. The CDR3 DNA follows: TGTGCCAGCAGCATGGGACCCCTCGGCTACACCTTC.

This clonotype was counted ten times or more. The rearrangement joins TRBV10-3 to TRBJ2-1, with a weak D call TRBD1 (6 bases). The V end lost 1 base, the J end lost 2 bases, and 9 bases lay between the germline ends. Looked up from germline, CDR1 is ENHRY and CDR2 is SYGVKD. The CDR3 has 15 amino acids. This CDR3 reads CAISEFAGAYNEQFF. In nucleotides, the CDR3 is TGTGCCATCAGTGAGTTTGCAGGGGCCTACAATGAGCAGTTCTTC.